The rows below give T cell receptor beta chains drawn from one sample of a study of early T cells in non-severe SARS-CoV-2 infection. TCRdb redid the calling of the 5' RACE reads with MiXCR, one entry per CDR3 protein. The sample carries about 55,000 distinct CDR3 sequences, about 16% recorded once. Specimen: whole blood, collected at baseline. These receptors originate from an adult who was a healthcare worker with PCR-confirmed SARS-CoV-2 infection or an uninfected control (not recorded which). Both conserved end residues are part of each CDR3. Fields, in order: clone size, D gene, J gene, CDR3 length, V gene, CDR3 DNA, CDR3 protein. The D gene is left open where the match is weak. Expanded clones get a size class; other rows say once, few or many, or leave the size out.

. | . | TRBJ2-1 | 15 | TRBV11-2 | TGTGCCAGCAGCTTGACCCTCAACTCCTACAATGAGCAGTTCTTC | CASSLTLNSYNEQFF
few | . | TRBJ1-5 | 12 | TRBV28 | TGTGCCAGCAGTTTATACGATCAGCCCCAGCATTTT | CASSLYDQPQHF
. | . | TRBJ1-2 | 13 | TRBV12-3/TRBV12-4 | TGTGCCAGCAGCCCAGGTCCCTACTATGGCTACACCTTC | CASSPGPYYGYTF
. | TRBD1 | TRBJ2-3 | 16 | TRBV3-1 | TGTGCCAGCAGCCATTGGGGGACAGGGGATACAGATACGCAGTATTTT | CASSHWGTGDTDTQYF
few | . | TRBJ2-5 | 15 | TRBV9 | TGTGCCAGCAGCGTAGCTACGGGCCCCCAAGAGACCCAGTACTTC | CASSVATGPQETQYF
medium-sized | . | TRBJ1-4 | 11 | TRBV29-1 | TGCAGCGTGGGGGACAATGAAAAACTGTTTTTT | CSVGDNEKLFF
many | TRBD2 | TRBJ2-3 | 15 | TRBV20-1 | TGCAGTGCTCAACCGTGGACTAGCGGAGGGGATACGCAGTATTTT | CSAQPWTSGGDTQYF
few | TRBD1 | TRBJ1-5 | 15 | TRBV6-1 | TGTGCCAGCAGTGAAATGGGACAGGGGGGACAGCCCCAGCATTTT | CASSEMGQGGQPQHF
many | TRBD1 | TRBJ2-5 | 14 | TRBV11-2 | TGTGCCAGCAGCCCGGACAGGGGAGGAGAGACCCAGTACTTC | CASSPDRGGETQYF
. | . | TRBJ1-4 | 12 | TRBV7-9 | TGTGCCAGCAGCCCGCTAAATGAAAAACTGTTTTTT | CASSPLNEKLFF
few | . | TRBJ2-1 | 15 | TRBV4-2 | TGTGCCAGCAGCCAAGTGGCCTTATCCTACAATGAGCAGTTCTTC | CASSQVALSYNEQFF
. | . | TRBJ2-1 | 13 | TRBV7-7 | TGTGCCAGCAGCTTAGCGAGGGGCGGTGAGCAGTTCTTC | CASSLARGGEQFF
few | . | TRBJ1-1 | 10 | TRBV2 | TGTGCCAGCAGTATCAGTGAAGCTTTCTTT | CASSISEAFF
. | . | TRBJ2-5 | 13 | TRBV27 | TGTGCCAGCAGTCTCCAGGGGAAAGAGACCCAGTACTTC | CASSLQGKETQYF
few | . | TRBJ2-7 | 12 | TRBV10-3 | TGTGCCATCCGGGACCCAGACTACGAGCAGTACTTC | CAIRDPDYEQYF
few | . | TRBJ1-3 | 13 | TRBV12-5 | TGTGCTAGTGATCGGGGAACTGGAAACACCATATATTTT | CASDRGTGNTIYF
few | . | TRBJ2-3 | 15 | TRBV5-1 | TGCGCCAGCAGCCTAAGACCGGCGGAGGGGGATACGCAGTATTTT | CASSLRPAEGDTQYF
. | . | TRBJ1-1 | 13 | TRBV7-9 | TGTGCCAGCAGCTTAGACAGGAGCACTGAAGCTTTCTTT | CASSLDRSTEAFF
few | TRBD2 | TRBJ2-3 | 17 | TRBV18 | TGTGCCAGCTCATGGACTAGCGGGGGGTCGGGCACAGATACGCAGTATTTT | CASSWTSGGSGTDTQYF
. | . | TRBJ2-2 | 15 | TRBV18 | TGTGCCAGCTCATTTTCGATGGCGAACACCGGGGAGCTGTTTTTT | CASSFSMANTGELFF
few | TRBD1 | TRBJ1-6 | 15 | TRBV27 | TGTGCCAGCAGGCATGGGACAGGAGGAAATTCACCCCTCCACTTT | CASRHGTGGNSPLHF
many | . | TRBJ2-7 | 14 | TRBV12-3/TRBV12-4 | TGTGCCAGCAGCGCCCCTGACAGAGCCTACGAGCAGTACTTC | CASSAPDRAYEQYF
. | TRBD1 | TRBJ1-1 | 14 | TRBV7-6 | TGTGCCAGCAGCTCGAGACAGGGAGGAACTGAAGCTTTCTTT | CASSSRQGGTEAFF
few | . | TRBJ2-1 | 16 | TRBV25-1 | TGTGCCAGCAGTGACTTAGGACATCGGGGTTACAATGAGCAGTTCTTC | CASSDLGHRGYNEQFF
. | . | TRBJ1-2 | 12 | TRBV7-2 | TGTGCCAGCAGCTTAGACAACTATGGCTACACCTTC | CASSLDNYGYTF
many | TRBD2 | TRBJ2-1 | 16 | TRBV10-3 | TGTGCCATCAGTGCGTCGAGCGGGAGGGCAGGCAATGAGCAGTTCTTC | CAISASSGRAGNEQFF
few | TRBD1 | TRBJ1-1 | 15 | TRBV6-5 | TGTGCCAGCAGCCACACTCTGGGACAGGGGGCCGAAGCTTTCTTT | CASSHTLGQGAEAFF
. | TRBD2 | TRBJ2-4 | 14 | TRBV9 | TGTGCCAGCAGCTCTGGACTAGCGGGAAACATTCAGTACTTC | CASSSGLAGNIQYF
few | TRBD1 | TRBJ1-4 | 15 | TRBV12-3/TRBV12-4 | TGTGCCAGCAGTGTAGGGGGACAGCCGAATGAAAAACTGTTTTTT | CASSVGGQPNEKLFF
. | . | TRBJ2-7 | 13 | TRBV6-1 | TGTGCCAGCACCGAAGGCGCCGGCGGCGAGCAGTACTTC | CASTEGAGGEQYF
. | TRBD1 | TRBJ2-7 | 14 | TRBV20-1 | TGCAGTGCGCGCGGGACAGGGAGAGGAGTGGAGCAGTACTTC | CSARGTGRGVEQYF
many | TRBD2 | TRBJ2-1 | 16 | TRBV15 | TGTGCCACCAGCAGGATCGGACTAGCGGGAGGAAATGAGCAGTTCTTC | CATSRIGLAGGNEQFF
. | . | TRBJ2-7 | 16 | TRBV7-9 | TGTGCCAGCAGCTACGAACAGGGATATCCCTCCTACGAGCAGTACTTC | CASSYEQGYPSYEQYF
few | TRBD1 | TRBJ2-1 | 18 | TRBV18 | TGTGCCAGCTCACCAACCCCCCTGACAGGGGGCTCCTACAATGAGCAGTTCTTC | CASSPTPLTGGSYNEQFF
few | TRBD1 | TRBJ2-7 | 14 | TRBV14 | TGTGCCAGCAGCCATAGGACAGGGCTCTACGAGCAGTACTTC | CASSHRTGLYEQYF
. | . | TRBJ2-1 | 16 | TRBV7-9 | TGTGCCAGCAGCGGAGTCCTAGTTACGTCCTACAATGAGCAGTTCTTC | CASSGVLVTSYNEQFF
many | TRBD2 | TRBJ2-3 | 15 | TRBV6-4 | TGTGCCAGCAGTCCTTCTAGCGGGGGGGCAGATACGCAGTATTTT | CASSPSSGGADTQYF
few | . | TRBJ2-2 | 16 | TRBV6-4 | TGTGCCAGCAGTGCCATCGGCAGGGCGAACACCGGGGAGCTGTTTTTT | CASSAIGRANTGELFF
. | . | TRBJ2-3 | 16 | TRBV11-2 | TGTGCCAGCAGCGAGGGGTTGACCAGCGGTCCAGATACGCAGTATTTT | CASSEGLTSGPDTQYF
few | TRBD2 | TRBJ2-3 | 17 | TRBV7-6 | TGTGCCAGCAGCTCCTACCCACTAGCGGGTCGGGCAGATACGCAGTATTTT | CASSSYPLAGRADTQYF
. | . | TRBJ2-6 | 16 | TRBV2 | TGTGCCAGCGACCCCCCCAGGGGCGGAGGGGCCAACGTCCTGACTTTC | CASDPPRGGGANVLTF
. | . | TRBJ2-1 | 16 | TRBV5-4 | TGTGCCAGCAGCTTGCTGGTGTCGGGGCACTACAATGAGCAGTTCTTC | CASSLLVSGHYNEQFF
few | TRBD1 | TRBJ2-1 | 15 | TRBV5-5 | TGTGCCAGCAGCTGGAGAGGCAGGGGGCTTGGTGAGCAGTTCTTC | CASSWRGRGLGEQFF
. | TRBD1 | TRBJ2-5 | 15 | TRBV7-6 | TGTGCCAGCAGCCGAGGGACAGGGCCTGGAGAGACCCAGTACTTC | CASSRGTGPGETQYF
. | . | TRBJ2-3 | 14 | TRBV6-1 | TGTGCCAGCAGTGAATTCAAGGACACAGATACGCAGTATTTT | CASSEFKDTDTQYF
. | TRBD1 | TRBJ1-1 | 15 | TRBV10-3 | TGTGCCATCAGTGAGGACGGGACAGCGAACACTGAAGCTTTCTTT | CAISEDGTANTEAFF
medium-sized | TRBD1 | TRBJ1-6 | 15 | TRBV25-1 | TGTGCCAGCAGTGAGGGGACAGGAGGTCTCTCACCCCTCCACTTT | CASSEGTGGLSPLHF
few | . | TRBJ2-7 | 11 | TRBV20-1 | TGCAGTGCTTCCATTGTGTGGGAGCAGTACTTC | CSASIVWEQYF
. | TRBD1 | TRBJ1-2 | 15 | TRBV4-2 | TGTGCCAGCAGCCACCCACAAGGGACAGGGGATGGCTACACCTTC | CASSHPQGTGDGYTF
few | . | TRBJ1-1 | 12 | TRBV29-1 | TGCAGCGTTTCACAGGGTACCACTGAAGCTTTCTTT | CSVSQGTTEAFF
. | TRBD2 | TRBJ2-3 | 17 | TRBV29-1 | TGCAGCGTGCTCCGGGCTAGCGGGGAGATCGACACAGATACGCAGTATTTT | CSVLRASGEIDTDTQYF
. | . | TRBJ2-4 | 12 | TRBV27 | TGTGCCAGCAGTTTATGGCCAGGGGCCTTAGTCTTC | CASSLWPGALVF
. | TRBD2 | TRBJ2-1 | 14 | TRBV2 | TGTGCCAGCGCTAGCGGGAGGGCGAACAATGAGCAGTTCTTC | CASASGRANNEQFF
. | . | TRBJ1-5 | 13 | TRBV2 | TGTGCCAGCAACGGTTATAGCAATCAGCCCCAGCATTTT | CASNGYSNQPQHF
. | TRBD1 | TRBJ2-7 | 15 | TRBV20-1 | TGCAGTGCCGTACCGGGACAGGGGAGGCCCTACGAGCAGTACTTC | CSAVPGQGRPYEQYF
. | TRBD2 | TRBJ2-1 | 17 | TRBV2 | TGTGCCAGCAAAGAGCCTCCGGGACTAGTGGGCCACAATGAGCAGTTCTTC | CASKEPPGLVGHNEQFF
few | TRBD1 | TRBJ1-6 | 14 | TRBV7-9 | TGTGCCAGCAGTCAAGGGACAGGGTCCTCACCCCTCCACTTT | CASSQGTGSSPLHF
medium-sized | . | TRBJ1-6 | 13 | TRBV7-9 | TGTGCCAGCAGCGCTACTGAGAATTCACCCCTCCACTTT | CASSATENSPLHF
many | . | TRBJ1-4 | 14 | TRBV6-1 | TGTGCCACCACGGGACGGACCTTTAATGAAAAACTGTTTTTT | CATTGRTFNEKLFF
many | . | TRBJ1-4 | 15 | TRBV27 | TGTGCCAGCAGTTTCGTCAGGACAACTAATGAAAAACTGTTTTTT | CASSFVRTTNEKLFF